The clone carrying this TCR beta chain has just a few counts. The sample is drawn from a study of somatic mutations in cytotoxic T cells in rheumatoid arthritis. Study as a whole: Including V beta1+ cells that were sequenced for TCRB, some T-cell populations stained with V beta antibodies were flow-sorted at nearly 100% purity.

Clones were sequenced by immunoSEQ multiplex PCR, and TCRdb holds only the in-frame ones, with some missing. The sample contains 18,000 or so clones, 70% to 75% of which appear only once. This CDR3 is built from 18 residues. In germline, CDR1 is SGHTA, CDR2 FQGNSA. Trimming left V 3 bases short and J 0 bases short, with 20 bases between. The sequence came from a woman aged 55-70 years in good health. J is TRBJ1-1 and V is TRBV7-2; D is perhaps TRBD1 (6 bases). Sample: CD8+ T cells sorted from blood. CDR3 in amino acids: CASSFSVSRGFMNTEAFF. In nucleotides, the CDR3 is TGTGCCAGCAGCTTTTCCGTGTCGAGGGGGTTCATGAACACTGAAGCTTTCTTT.